This T cell receptor beta chain was profiled in a study of cytomegalovirus exposure and HLA in healthy donors. V was clipped by 3 bases and J by 4 bases, with 16 bases between them. Per the germline V gene, CDR1 is SGHRS and CDR2 is YFSETQ. There are 15 residues in the CDR3. The PCR ran on 60 Vbeta and 13 Jbeta primers. Assay used: immunoSEQ multiplex PCR; TCRdb lists only in-frame clones, some missing. This sample has 180,000 or so clones; 65% to 85% occur once, and the top ten carry 4.5%. The chain uses TRBV5-1 and TRBJ1-1, with D possibly TRBD1 on 5 matching bases. The sequence was obtained from a woman between 45 and 65 years old in good health and CMV-seropositive. Source material: PBMCs. This chain's CDR3 is CASSSLTGFSTEAFF. The DNA of the CDR3 is TGCGCCAGCAGCTCCTTAACAGGTTTTAGCACTGAAGCTTTCTTT. The entire variable domain, with the rest obtained from reference TRBV5-1 and TRBJ1-1, is as follows: KAGVTQTPRYLIKTRGQQVTLSCSPISGHRSVSWYQQTPGQGLQFLFEYFSETQRNKGNFPGRFSGRQFSNSRSEMNVSTLELGDSALYLCASSSLTGFSTEAFFGQGTRLTVV.